Each of the 27 T cell receptor beta chains below was sequenced from the same sample in a study of T cell responses to AZD1222 COVID-19 vaccine. The protocol was immunoSEQ multiplex PCR, while the TCRdb copy is restricted to in-frame clones and leaves out a portion. Of approximately 150,000 clones listed, roughly 90% are singletons. The specimen was peripheral blood, collected on day 0 of AZD1222 vaccination. These receptors were taken from an adult in good health.

This clone was detected once. V usage is TRBV12-3 or TRBV12-4 and J usage is TRBJ1-2, with D hard to call. Trimming stripped 2 bases from V and 8 bases from J, with 9 bases between. The CDR3 extends over 12 amino acids. The CDR3 bases are TGTGCCAGCAGTTTAATAGGGAAAGGCTACACCTTC. Amino acid sequence: CASSLIGKGYTF.

This sequence joins TRBV15 and TRBJ1-4, with TRBD1 matching over 7 bases. The germline V gene encodes CDR1 LNHNV and CDR2 YYDKDF (reference sequence). CDR3 length equals 15 residues. Trimming removed 3 bases from V and 8 bases from J; junction bases left unmatched: 9. CDR3 DNA: TGTGCCACCAGCAGTATTGACAGGGCAGAGGAAAAACTGTTTTTT. This encodes CATSSIDRAEEKLFF.

This chain uses TRBV25-1 with TRBJ1-2, with D hard to call. Trimming cost V 3 bases and J 5 bases, with 7 bases left between them. The CDR3 spans 12 residues. Germline assignment: CDR1 MGHDK and CDR2 SYGVNS. CDR3 in DNA: TGTGCCAGCAGTGATATGGGTTATGGCTACACCTTC. As protein: CASSDMGYGYTF.

V and J are TRBV7-2 and TRBJ1-1; D possibly corresponds to TRBD1 (5 bases). V lost 3 bases to trimming and J lost 5 bases, with 16 bases between them. Germline CDR1 is SGHTA and CDR2 is FQGNSA. The CDR3 runs 15 residues. CDR3 coding DNA: TGTGCCAGCAGCTTGATCAGGGCGTCAGAAACTGAAGCTTTCTTT. Amino acid sequence: CASSLIRASETEAFF.

The V call is TRBV30, the J call TRBJ2-3, with 7 positions matching TRBD1. Germline CDR1 reads GTSNPN; CDR2 reads SVGIG (reference sequence). V shed 8 bases, J shed 1 base, and the junction held 3 bases outside the gene matches. The CDR3 totals 12 residues. In DNA, the CDR3 is TGTGCCGGGGGACAGCGCACAGATACGCAGTATTTT. As protein: CAGGQRTDTQYF.

This clone appeared a single time. V is TRBV27 and J is TRBJ2-5; 8 positions match TRBD2. J lost 5 bases, V lost 3 bases, and 8 bases had no gene match. The germline V gene has CDR1 MNHEY and CDR2 SMNVEV (reference sequence). This CDR3 is 15 amino acids long. The CDR3 bases are TGTGCCAGCAGTTTTTCCCCAGCGGGGGAGGAGACCCAGTACTTC. Its translation is CASSFSPAGEETQYF.

This chain links TRBV29-1 with TRBJ2-3, with 10 positions matching TRBD1. The junction had 15 bases not matched to a gene; V was cut back by 2 bases and J by 4 bases. The length of the CDR3 is 18 residues. CDR1 is SQVTM, CDR2 ANQGSEA, per germline. This CDR3 reads CSVETKRVTGGIADTQYF. The CDR3 region has the DNA TGCAGCGTTGAAACAAAGCGTGTGACAGGGGGCATCGCAGATACGCAGTATTTT.

The chain links TRBV7-9 to TRBJ1-1, with 8 bases that match TRBD1. The CDR3 covers 14 residues. Germline CDR1 reads SEHNR; CDR2 reads FQNEAQ (reference sequence). With 4 bases clipped from V and 10 bases from J, the junction kept 11 bases outside the gene matches. CDR3 in amino acids: CASSSTHTGGGAFF. The CDR3 bases are TGTGCCAGCAGCTCAACCCATACAGGGGGGGGAGCTTTCTTT.

This chain connects TRBV18 to TRBJ1-5; 8 positions agree with TRBD1. This CDR3 comprises 14 residues. The junction had 7 bases not matched to a gene; V was cut back by 6 bases and J by 6 bases. The germline V gene encodes CDR1 KGHSH and CDR2 LQKENI. The CDR3 bases are TGTGCCAGCTCCCTCGGACAGGGCGGTCAGCCCCAGCATTTT. This sequence encodes CASSLGQGGQPQHF.

The V and J genes are TRBV28 and TRBJ2-5; 10 bases agree with TRBD1. CDR3 length: 13 amino acids. Unmatched junction bases numbered 3, after V lost 6 bases and J lost 5 bases. Germline assignment: CDR1 MDHEN and CDR2 SYDVKM. The CDR3 coding sequence is TGTGCCAGCAGAAGACAGGGGGCGGAGACCCAGTACTTC. Translated, it gives CASRRQGAETQYF.

The chain joins TRBV5-1 to TRBJ1-4, with a tentative D call TRBD1 (5 bases). With 0 bases removed from V and 8 bases from J, the gap between germline ends came to 17 bases. CDR3 size: 16 residues. Germline CDR1 is SGHRS and CDR2 is YFSETQ. CDR3 in amino acids: CASSLVGGSEREKLFF. The CDR3 DNA reads as TGCGCCAGCAGCTTGGTCGGGGGATCGGAGAGGGAAAAACTGTTTTTT.

The chain is built from TRBV18 and TRBJ2-1; D might be TRBD2 (5 bases). Germline V lookup: CDR1 KGHSH, CDR2 LQKENI. The CDR3 sequence is 13 residues long. V gave up 3 bases and J gave up 5 bases, with 8 bases separating them. CDR3 sequence reads: CASSPGINNEQFF. The CDR3 DNA reads as TGTGCCAGCTCACCCGGGATTAACAATGAGCAGTTCTTC.

The chain is built from TRBV28 and TRBJ2-5; D perhaps matches TRBD1 (6 bases). Trimming stripped 3 bases from V and 5 bases from J, with 10 bases between. The CDR3 consists of 13 residues. The germline CDR1 and CDR2 sequences are MDHEN and SYDVKM. CDR3 coding DNA: TGTGCCAGCAGTTTCAGGGGATGGGAGACCCAGTACTTC. It is translated as CASSFRGWETQYF. Using reference TRBV28 and TRBJ2-5 for the parts outside the CDR3, the full variable domain is DVKVTQSSRYLVKRTGEKVFLECVQDMDHENMFWYRQDPGLGLRLIYFSYDVKMKEKGDIPEGYSVSREKKERFSLILESASTNQTSMYLCASSFRGWETQYFGPGTRLLVL.

The chain carries TRBV19 and TRBJ1-3, with 7 bases that match TRBD1. CDR3 size: 16 residues. The germline V gene encodes CDR1 LNHDA and CDR2 SQIVND (reference sequence). The V segment lost 3 bases and the J segment 5 bases; nucleotides outside the gene matches: 10. Here the CDR3 DNA reads TGTGCCAGTAGTATGAACAGGGGAAAATTGAGAAACACCATATATTTT. It encodes CASSMNRGKLRNTIYF.

The chain uses TRBV19 and TRBJ2-5; D gene uncertain. The length of the CDR3 is 17 residues. Between the trimmed V and J ends, which lost 0 bases and 0 bases, there was a span of 14 bases. Germline CDR1 and CDR2: LNHDA and SQIVND (reference sequence). CDR3 in amino acids: CASSIEGAMGYQETQYF. Here the CDR3 DNA reads TGTGCCAGTAGTATAGAAGGCGCGATGGGGTACCAAGAGACCCAGTACTTC.

The rearrangement joins TRBV18 to TRBJ1-2; D ambiguous. The V and J ends lost 5 bases and 2 bases respectively, with 9 bases between them. The CDR3 sequence is 13 residues long. Germline values: CDR1 KGHSH, CDR2 LQKENI. The CDR3 sequence is CASSGLDNYGYTF. The CDR3 DNA reads as TGTGCCAGCTCAGGCCTGGACAACTATGGCTACACCTTC.

CDR3 bases: TGTGCCAGCAGCCAATGGCTAGCGGGGGGATACAATGAGCAGTTCTTC. Its translation: CASSQWLAGGYNEQFF. This chain connects TRBV3-1 (or the pseudogene TRBV3-2) to TRBJ2-1, with TRBD2 identical over 11 bases. Germline CDR1 reads LGHDT; CDR2 reads YNNKEL (reference sequence). The CDR3 contains 16 residues. Germline trimming cut 2 bases from V and 4 bases from J; bases unmatched to any gene: 4.

The chain joins TRBV14 to TRBJ2-1; D tentatively fits TRBD1 or TRBD2 (5 bases each). Germline CDR1 and CDR2: SGHDN and FVKESK. Trimming stripped 4 bases from V and 5 bases from J, with 9 bases between. The CDR3 has 13 residues. The CDR3 region is CASSRGRHNEQFF. The CDR3 DNA follows: TGTGCCAGCAGCCGGGGGAGACACAATGAGCAGTTCTTC.

The gene calls are TRBV2 and TRBJ1-1; weak D call: TRBD1 (6 bases). V shed 9 bases and J shed 0 bases, with 14 bases lying between them. Germline lookup yields CDR1 SNHLY and CDR2 FYNNEI. The CDR3 loop spans 14 amino acids. In nucleotides, the CDR3 is TGTGCCAGTAGGGAGGGGGGGATGAACACTGAAGCTTTCTTT. It codes for CASREGGMNTEAFF.

The V and J genes are TRBV5-1 and TRBJ1-1; no definite D call. This CDR3 is 17 amino acids long. Trimming removed 2 bases at V and 3 bases at J, with 20 bases between. Germline values: CDR1 SGHRS, CDR2 YFSETQ. The CDR3 reads CASSLGPHSARDTEAFF. In DNA, the CDR3 is TGCGCCAGCAGCTTAGGGCCCCACAGCGCGCGGGACACTGAAGCTTTCTTT.

The chain is built from TRBV11-2 and TRBJ2-3; 7 bases are a match to TRBD1. The V gene's germline CDR1 is SGHAT and CDR2 FQNNGV. The CDR3 runs 19 residues. V was clipped by 5 bases and J by 4 bases; unmatched bases: 21. CDR3 in amino acids: CASSLRTGKLGNAPDTQYF. For the CDR3, the DNA is TGTGCCAGCAGCCTACGGACAGGCAAATTGGGGAACGCCCCAGATACGCAGTATTTT. Supplemented by reference TRBV11-2 and TRBJ2-3, the full variable domain reads EAGVAQSPRYKIIEKRQSVAFWCNPISGHATLYWYQQILGQGPKLLIQFQNNGVVDDSQLPKDRFSAERLKGVDSTLKIQPAKLEDSAVYLCASSLRTGKLGNAPDTQYFGPGTRLTVL.

The chain couples TRBV3-1 (or the pseudogene TRBV3-2) to TRBJ2-3; D gene ambiguous. The CDR3 extends over 15 amino acids. The V end lost 1 base, the J end lost 0 bases, and 8 bases lay between the germline ends. The germline CDR1 and CDR2 sequences are LGHDT and YNNKEL (reference sequence). The CDR3: CASSQGAASTDTQYF. CDR3 bases: TGTGCCAGCAGCCAAGGCGCGGCTAGCACAGATACGCAGTATTTT.

This clone was found once. The chain uses TRBV29-1 and TRBJ1-1, with no clear D. V shed 5 bases and J shed 6 bases, with 10 bases lying between them. Germline assignment: CDR1 SQVTM and CDR2 ANQGSEA. The CDR3 covers 11 residues. CDR3 DNA: TGCAGCGTTCTCGGGCAGGCTGAAGCTTTCTTT. Amino acids: CSVLGQAEAFF. The variable domain in full, with the rest retrieved from reference TRBV29-1 and TRBJ1-1, is SAVISQKPSRDICQRGTSLTIQCQVDSQVTMMFWYRQQPGQSLTLIATANQGSEATYESGFVIDKFPISRPNLTFSTLTVSNMSPEDSSIYLCSVLGQAEAFFGQGTRLTVV.

This chain uses TRBV20-1 with TRBJ2-1; D is perhaps TRBD2 (6 bases). Germline V gene data show CDR1 as DFQATT and CDR2 as SNEGSKA (reference sequence). V lost 3 bases and J 0 bases, leaving 9 bases between the germline ends. The CDR3 has 14 amino acids. The CDR3 nucleotides read TGCAGTGCTAGTAGGGAGGCCTCCTACAATGAGCAGTTCTTC. As protein: CSASREASYNEQFF.

The CDR3 DNA reads as TGTGCCAGCAGCTCCCCAACGGTAGCGGAGTTGGCCAAAAACATTCAGTACTTC. This translates into CASSSPTVAELAKNIQYF. This chain connects TRBV7-3 to TRBJ2-4, with D possibly being TRBD2 (6 bases). The V and J ends lost 4 bases and 1 base respectively, with 20 bases between them. Per the germline V gene, CDR1 is SGHTA and CDR2 is FQGTGA. The CDR3 runs 18 residues.

The chain recombines TRBV7-3 with TRBJ2-5; D is uncertain. This CDR3 is built from 13 residues. Germline V gives CDR1 SGHTA, CDR2 FQGTGA. V was cut by 5 bases and J by 1 base, with 8 bases left in between. The CDR3 loop is CASSREPQETQYF. The CDR3 DNA is TGTGCCAGCAGCCGTGAACCCCAAGAGACCCAGTACTTC.

This clone was counted a single time. This chain joins TRBV6-4 and TRBJ1-6; possibly TRBD1 for D (5 bases). V lost 6 bases to trimming and J lost 7 bases, with 16 bases between them. Germline CDR1 and CDR2: MRHNA and SNTAGT. The length of the CDR3 is 15 residues. The chain's CDR3 is CASRTYSGGNSPLHF. In nucleotides, the CDR3 is TGTGCCAGCAGAACGTATTCCGGGGGAAATTCACCCCTCCACTTT.